This TCR beta chain was retrieved from a study of Ad26.COV2.S vaccination and SARS-CoV-2 variants. At the level of the study: This donor came from the COV1001 trial of Ad26.COV2.S.

This CDR3 comprises 14 residues. Deletions cut 2 bases from V and 1 base from J, with 9 bases between. The germline gives CDR1 LNHDA, CDR2 SQIVND (reference sequence). TCRdb's copy holds only in-frame clones and misses some; the assay was immunoSEQ multiplex PCR. This sample has some 460,000 clones, with 89% found just once. Sample treatment: some 19 received Ad26.COV2.S at low or high dose, single or two shots; 5 received placebo; per-sample allocation not given. Collection of the samples took place on day 63 after the first injection of vaccine or placebo. Whoever gave the sample was an adult aged 18-55 years in Boston.

The origin of this receptor is a person aged 18-65 years who received the Ad26.COV2.S COVID-19 vaccine or a placebo. The material was peripheral blood, obtained in a trial of Ad26.COV2.S vaccine versus placebo. The chain employs TRBV19 and TRBJ2-7, with D perhaps TRBD1 (6 bases). CDR3 amino acids: CASSIRTDSYEQYF. In DNA, the CDR3 is TGTGCCAGTAGTATACGGACAGATTCCTACGAGCAGTACTTC.